One sample yielded the 17 T cell receptor beta chains listed below, sequenced in a study of beta chain features in type 1 diabetes. Study-wide points: Significant though moderate, a shortening of TCRB CDR3s appeared in all four CD4+ subsets of Type 1 diabetes patients.

Since all of the isolated RNA was reverse transcribed, expressed TCRB transcripts were what got sequenced. Here immunoSEQ multiplex PCR was the method, and the copy in TCRdb shows in-frame clones only, minus some. Among around 150,000 clones listed, 9% to 12% were seen once. Their specific antigens are unknown. Sequenced: central memory CD4+ T cells from blood. Source of these receptors: a man aged 25 to 40 with type 1 diabetes.

This clone appeared a few times. The chain uses TRBV7-2 and TRBJ2-7, with D uncertain. Deletions cut 4 bases from V and 4 bases from J, with 8 bases between. The CDR3 sequence is 12 residues long. The germline CDR1 and CDR2 sequences are SGHTA and FQGNSA. CDR3 nucleotide sequence: TGTGCCAGCAGCTCTGATCGGTACGAGCAGTACTTC. Protein: CASSSDRYEQYF.

This clone has only a few counts. The sample carries other DNA sequences with the same CDR3. The V gene is TRBV7-3, the J gene TRBJ2-3, with D hard to call. Per germline, CDR1 SGHTA and CDR2 FQGTGA. This CDR3 has 12 amino acids. V shed 5 bases and J shed 1 base, with 4 bases lying between them. In DNA, the CDR3 is TGTGCCAGCAGCCCCGGCACAGATACGCAGTATTTT. This gives the protein CASSPGTDTQYF.

This clone was counted a few times. The chain carries TRBV10-3 and TRBJ2-7, with D uncertain. The CDR3 runs 13 residues. Germline V CDR1 and CDR2: ENHRY, SYGVKD. The V end lost 4 bases, the J end lost 0 bases, and 7 bases lay between the germline ends. In DNA form, the CDR3 reads TGTGCCATCAGTGCCCAGTCCTCCTACGAGCAGTACTTC. Protein sequence: CAISAQSSYEQYF.

This clone was counted between two and nine times. V usage is TRBV30 and J usage is TRBJ1-1; TRBD1 matches at 7 bases. This CDR3 spans 17 amino acids. Germline V lookup: CDR1 GTSNPN, CDR2 SVGIG (reference sequence). The V segment lost 2 bases and the J segment 6 bases; nucleotides outside the gene matches: 18. CDR3 bases: TGTGCCTGGAGTCCCACCAACCCACAGGGGTCTAGGTCTGAAGCTTTCTTT. It specifies CAWSPTNPQGSRSEAFF.

In nucleotides, the CDR3 is TGTGCCAGCAGCTTGGGAGGGAGAAACACCGGGGAGCTGTTTTTT. Protein sequence: CASSLGGRNTGELFF. V gene TRBV5-4 combines with J gene TRBJ2-2, with TRBD2 as a possible D gene (5 bases). The CDR3 covers 15 residues. V lost 0 bases to trimming and J lost 2 bases, with 8 bases between them. CDR1 is SGHNT and CDR2 is YYREEE in the germline V gene (reference sequence).

The genes are TRBV15 and TRBJ2-3; possible D gene TRBD1, 5 bases. The germline V gene encodes CDR1 LNHNV and CDR2 YYDKDF (reference sequence). The V gene lost 0 bases and the J gene lost 2 bases, with 12 bases spanning the gap. The CDR3 covers 16 residues. Written as DNA, the CDR3 is TGTGCCACCAGCAGAGATCAAGGCAGGGCCACAGATACGCAGTATTTT. As protein: CATSRDQGRATDTQYF.

This clone was seen only a few times. The J gene is TRBJ2-1, the V gene TRBV11-1; 8 bases match TRBD2. V was pared by 2 bases and J by 2 bases, with 8 bases of the junction left unmatched. The CDR3 totals 17 residues. Germline CDR1 SGHAT, CDR2 FQDESV (reference sequence). The CDR3 region has the DNA TGTGCCAGCAGCTTAAATTCGGCGGGAGGCCCCTACAATGAGCAGTTCTTC. It is translated as CASSLNSAGGPYNEQFF.

The chain joins TRBV28 to TRBJ1-4, with a tentative D call TRBD1 (5 bases). The CDR3 has 13 amino acids. The V end lost 6 bases, the J end lost 6 bases, and 11 bases lay between the germline ends. CDR1 is MDHEN and CDR2 is SYDVKM in the germline V gene. CDR3 amino acids: CASRPDSYEKLFF. CDR3 DNA: TGTGCCAGCAGACCTGACAGTTATGAAAAACTGTTTTTT.

The J gene is TRBJ2-3, the V gene TRBV10-3; no definite D call. The CDR3 runs 16 residues. Trimming pared 6 bases from V and 2 bases from J, leaving 18 bases between. Germline V gene lookup returns CDR1 ENHRY and CDR2 SYGVKD. In DNA, the CDR3 is TGTGCCATCAGCGGTACTTTTCTAGATAACACAGATACGCAGTATTTT. As protein: CAISGTFLDNTDTQYF.

This clone was counted a few times. This chain uses TRBV27 with TRBJ2-3, with 10 nucleotides matching TRBD2. CDR1 is MNHEY, CDR2 SMNVEV, per germline (reference sequence). With V trimmed by 2 bases and J by 0 bases, 8 bases remained unmatched. The CDR3 sequence is 18 residues long. The chain's CDR3 is CASSLKVAGGSSTDTQYF. The CDR3 coding sequence is TGTGCCAGCAGTTTAAAGGTAGCGGGAGGTTCTAGCACAGATACGCAGTATTTT.

This clone was recorded only once. V and J are TRBV7-2 and TRBJ2-2; 9 bases are a match to TRBD1. With V trimmed by 4 bases and J by 7 bases, 4 bases remained unmatched. CDR1 is SGHTA, CDR2 FQGNSA, per germline. The CDR3 loop spans 14 amino acids. The CDR3, as DNA: TGTGCCAGCAGCTCGGGACAGGGAGACGGGGAGCTGTTTTTT. Translating gives CASSSGQGDGELFF.

This clone was detected only a few times. This chain links TRBV5-1 with TRBJ2-3; TRBD2 matches 7 bases. Per germline, CDR1 SGHRS and CDR2 YFSETQ. Trimming cost V 0 bases and J 3 bases; bases outside gene matches: 4. The CDR3 consists of 15 residues. The chain's CDR3 is CASSLGAGITDTQYF. In DNA form, the CDR3 reads TGCGCCAGCAGCTTGGGAGCGGGAATAACAGATACGCAGTATTTT. The whole variable domain, filled in from reference TRBV5-1 and TRBJ2-3, reads KAGVTQTPRYLIKTRGQQVTLSCSPISGHRSVSWYQQTPGQGLQFLFEYFSETQRNKGNFPGRFSGRQFSNSRSEMNVSTLELGDSALYLCASSLGAGITDTQYFGPGTRLTVL.

A few counts support this clone. V is TRBV2 and J is TRBJ2-7; D is perhaps TRBD2 (5 bases). The V gene lost 7 bases and the J gene lost 2 bases, with 15 bases spanning the gap. CDR1 SNHLY and CDR2 FYNNEI come from the germline V gene. The CDR3 loop spans 14 amino acids. The CDR3, as DNA: TGTGCCAGCAAACGACCCGGGGATCCCTACGAGCAGTACTTC. It encodes CASKRPGDPYEQYF.

This clone occurred a few times. This rearrangement joins TRBV10-3 to TRBJ1-5, with TRBD1 matching 7 bases. The V gene's germline CDR1 is ENHRY and CDR2 SYGVKD. V shed 8 bases, J shed 5 bases, and the junction held 6 bases outside the gene matches. The CDR3 is 13 residues long. The CDR3 protein is CAIHRDRDQPQHF. The CDR3 DNA sequence: TGTGCCATCCACCGGGACAGAGATCAGCCCCAGCATTTT.

The rearrangement uses TRBV6-6 and TRBJ2-2; D not resolved. Germline V gene data show CDR1 as MNHNY and CDR2 as SVGAGI (reference sequence). The V end lost 6 bases, the J end lost 2 bases, and 10 bases lay between the germline ends. The CDR3 has 14 residues. The CDR3 protein is CASRPGRNTGELFF. The CDR3, as DNA: TGTGCCAGCAGACCAGGAAGAAACACCGGGGAGCTGTTTTTT.

A few counts support this clone. The chain employs TRBV7-6 and TRBJ2-7; D gene ambiguous. The V and J ends lost 5 bases and 2 bases respectively, with 13 bases between them. Germline V gene sequence: CDR1 SGHVS, CDR2 FNYEAQ. The CDR3 runs to 14 residues. The CDR3 loop reads CASSPRHGAYEQYF. The CDR3 DNA reads TGTGCCAGCAGCCCCCGTCATGGAGCCTACGAGCAGTACTTC.

This clone was observed a handful of times. This chain links TRBV28 with TRBJ2-5; 7 nucleotides align to TRBD1. There are 12 residues in the CDR3. From germline, CDR1 is MDHEN and CDR2 SYDVKM. Trimming cost V 7 bases and J 5 bases; bases outside gene matches: 4. For the CDR3, the DNA is TGTGCCAGCAACCAGGACAGGGAGACCCAGTACTTC. Its translation is CASNQDRETQYF.